These 23 T cell receptor beta chains share one sample of origin, sequenced in a study of STAT5B mutations in CD4+ large granular lymphocyte leukemia. Sequencing was performed with immunoSEQ multiplex PCR; in TCRdb, only in-frame clones are kept and a portion is missing. Of 20,000 or so clones in the sample, 60% to 85% were seen once. Specimen: CD4+ T cells from blood buffy coats. These receptor sequences come from a human donor in good health.

This chain links TRBV28 with TRBJ2-3; 7 nucleotides line up with TRBD1. V was clipped by 4 bases and J by 1 base; unmatched bases: 8. The length of the CDR3 is 16 residues. CDR1 MDHEN and CDR2 SYDVKM come from the germline V gene. CDR3 residues: CASSSSSGTGTDTQYF. The CDR3 DNA reads as TGTGCCAGCAGTTCCTCATCCGGGACAGGCACAGATACGCAGTATTTT.

This chain connects TRBV7-9 to TRBJ2-5; the D call may be TRBD1 or TRBD2 (5 bases each). Trimming cost V 2 bases and J 7 bases, with 11 bases left between them. The CDR3 spans 13 residues. From germline, CDR1 is SEHNR and CDR2 FQNEAQ (reference sequence). The CDR3 region is CASSLQDGGTQYF. The CDR3 nucleotides are TGTGCCAGCAGCTTACAGGATGGGGGGACCCAGTACTTC.

This chain links TRBV5-1 with TRBJ1-6, with a tentative D call TRBD1 (5 bases). Germline V CDR1 and CDR2: SGHRS, YFSETQ. This CDR3 has 15 residues. V was clipped by 7 bases and J by 5 bases, with 16 bases between them. CDR3 loop: CASSEQGRDNSPLHF. In DNA, the CDR3 is TGCGCCAGCTCCGAGCAGGGCAGGGATAATTCACCCCTCCACTTT.

This clone showed up just once. The V and J genes are TRBV18 and TRBJ2-2; either TRBD1 or TRBD2 may fit D (5 bases each). The V end was cut by 2 bases, the J end by 3 bases, with 19 bases between. This CDR3 is built from 18 residues. In germline, CDR1 is KGHSH, CDR2 LQKENI. The DNA of the CDR3 is TGTGCCAGCTCACCAGTCACGGTCCTCGGGACCCACACCGGGGAGCTGTTTTTT. Encoded protein: CASSPVTVLGTHTGELFF.

V gene TRBV9 combines with J gene TRBJ2-3; TRBD2 matches 11 bases. The length of the CDR3 is 19 residues. CDR1 and CDR2 from the germline V gene are SGDLS and YYNGEE. V was pared by 1 base and J by 9 bases, with 19 bases of the junction left unmatched. CDR3 region: CASSVSSRTSGPAQSTQYF. DNA of the CDR3: TGTGCCAGCAGCGTAAGCTCCCGGACTAGCGGGCCTGCCCAGTCAACGCAGTATTTT.

This sequence joins TRBV5-1 and TRBJ2-2; either TRBD1 or TRBD2 may fit D (6 bases each). This CDR3 is 15 amino acids long. V lost 2 bases, J lost 6 bases, and 14 bases lay in between. The V gene's germline CDR1 is SGHRS and CDR2 YFSETQ. The CDR3 is CASSLGGGTAGELFF. Written as DNA, the CDR3 is TGCGCCAGCAGCTTAGGAGGGGGAACAGCCGGGGAGCTGTTTTTT.

This clone was counted once. V usage is TRBV27 and J usage is TRBJ2-1; D ambiguous. V was cut by 8 bases and J by 4 bases, with 15 bases left in between. Per the germline V gene, CDR1 is MNHEY and CDR2 is SMNVEV (reference sequence). The CDR3 length is 14 residues. This CDR3 reads CASSELFAYNEQFF. The CDR3 DNA reads TGTGCCAGCTCTGAGCTTTTCGCGTACAATGAGCAGTTCTTC.

The chain joins TRBV5-1 to TRBJ2-5, with D hard to call. Trimming shortened V by 0 bases and J by 3 bases, and 12 bases separated the two germline ends. Germline loops: CDR1 SGHRS, CDR2 YFSETQ. CDR3 length: 15 amino acids. DNA of the CDR3: TGCGCCAGCAGCTTGGGAAGCAGGAACGAAGAGACCCAGTACTTC. Protein: CASSLGSRNEETQYF.

This CDR3 is CASSLDRGNTEAFF. CDR3 nucleotides: TGCGCCAGCAGCCTTGACAGGGGGAACACTGAAGCTTTCTTT. The chain recombines TRBV5-1 with TRBJ1-1, with TRBD1 identical over 8 bases. Germline CDR1 SGHRS, CDR2 YFSETQ. The CDR3 sequence is 14 residues long. The V and J ends lost 4 bases and 1 base, in that order; junction bases with no gene match: 3. Full variable domain (remainder filled in from reference TRBV5-1 and TRBJ1-1): KAGVTQTPRYLIKTRGQQVTLSCSPISGHRSVSWYQQTPGQGLQFLFEYFSETQRNKGNFPGRFSGRQFSNSRSEMNVSTLELGDSALYLCASSLDRGNTEAFFGQGTRLTVV.

In its sample, this clone was seen a few times. The chain uses TRBV7-8 and TRBJ2-5, with TRBD2 matching 9 bases. Germline V gives CDR1 SGHVS, CDR2 FQNEAQ. The CDR3 spans 18 residues. V was pared by 3 bases and J by 2 bases, with 13 bases of the junction left unmatched. CDR3 nucleotides: TGTGCCAGCAGCTTCGTTTTCGGATTTAGCGGGGGACAAGAGACCCAGTACTTC. Its protein product is CASSFVFGFSGGQETQYF.

The V call is TRBV5-5, the J call TRBJ2-7; D may be TRBD1 (6 bases). V was clipped by 0 bases and J by 7 bases, with 14 bases between them. Germline V lookup: CDR1 SGHKS, CDR2 YYEKEE (reference sequence). This CDR3 spans 14 amino acids. This CDR3 is CASSLEDSLVEQYF. CDR3 DNA sequence: TGTGCCAGCAGCTTGGAGGACAGCCTGGTTGAGCAGTACTTC.

In this sample, this clone turned up once. The V and J genes are TRBV5-1 and TRBJ2-5; D is undetermined. The CDR3 loop spans 16 amino acids. Trimming removed 4 bases from V and 2 bases from J, with 18 bases in between. Germline CDR1 reads SGHRS; CDR2 reads YFSETQ. CDR3 bases: TGCGCCAGCAGCCCATTACAGACGATGGGACAAGAGACCCAGTACTTC. Translating it yields CASSPLQTMGQETQYF.

This clone was seen more than once but under ten times. J is TRBJ2-7 and V is TRBV4-1; D is perhaps TRBD2 (5 bases). V lost 0 bases to trimming and J lost 7 bases, with 10 bases between them. Germline V lookup: CDR1 MGHRA, CDR2 YSYEKL. The CDR3 sequence is 13 residues long. CDR3 loop: CASSQDFWREQYF. The CDR3 coding sequence is TGCGCCAGCAGCCAAGATTTCTGGAGGGAGCAGTACTTC.

This chain joins TRBV15 and TRBJ1-5, with D hard to call. Germline V gene data show CDR1 as LNHNV and CDR2 as YYDKDF (reference sequence). V lost 1 base and J 2 bases, leaving 12 bases between the germline ends. This CDR3 region has 16 residues. The CDR3 is CATSRGPPAGNQPQHF. CDR3 nucleotides: TGTGCCACCAGCAGAGGACCTCCAGCGGGCAATCAGCCCCAGCATTTT.

Here the CDR3 DNA reads TGTGCCAGCAGCTTGGAGGCAGGGTGGACTGAAGCTTTCTTT. Translated, it gives CASSLEAGWTEAFF. The V call is TRBV5-4, the J call TRBJ1-1; D is perhaps TRBD1 (5 bases). V was cut by 0 bases and J by 5 bases, with 11 bases left in between. Germline assignment: CDR1 SGHNT and CDR2 YYREEE (reference sequence). This CDR3 comprises 14 residues.

The rearrangement joins TRBV5-4 to TRBJ2-3; 7 positions match TRBD2. Germline assignment: CDR1 SGHNT and CDR2 YYREEE (reference sequence). Losses at the gene ends were 9 bases for V and 0 bases for J; bases not matched to a gene: 13. This CDR3 has 16 amino acids. CDR3 loop: CAIPISGRGSTDTQYF. The CDR3 nucleotides are TGTGCCATCCCCATTAGCGGGCGCGGGAGCACAGATACGCAGTATTTT.

The V gene is TRBV9, the J gene TRBJ1-1; maybe TRBD1 (6 bases). Germline V gives CDR1 SGDLS, CDR2 YYNGEE. V was shortened by 3 bases and J by 1 base, with 13 bases between the two germline ends. The CDR3 runs 15 residues. CDR3 nucleotides: TGTGCCAGCAGCGGAGGGGGTTATGGGAACACTGAAGCTTTCTTT. This gives the protein CASSGGGYGNTEAFF.

The chain links TRBV6-1 to TRBJ2-1, with D tentatively TRBD1 (6 bases). The CDR3 runs 11 residues. V lost 6 bases, J lost 12 bases, and 12 bases lay in between. Per the germline V gene, CDR1 is MNHNS and CDR2 is SASEGT. For the CDR3, the DNA is TGTGCCAGCAGCCCCGTCAGGGGGCAGTTCTTC. This translates into CASSPVRGQFF.

This clone was detected only a few times. The rearrangement joins TRBV7-9 to TRBJ2-7; D gene ambiguous. The CDR3 totals 11 residues. Germline-derived CDR1 and CDR2 are SEHNR and FQNEAQ (reference sequence). V was shortened by 5 bases and J by 7 bases, with 9 bases between the two germline ends. The CDR3 sequence is CASSASVEQYF. In nucleotides, the CDR3 is TGTGCCAGCAGCGCGTCTGTAGAGCAGTACTTC.

The chain has TRBV7-3 and TRBJ2-5; 9 nucleotides align to TRBD2. This CDR3 is built from 17 residues. J was trimmed by 4 bases and V by 1 base; bases with no gene match: 10. Germline CDR1 and CDR2: SGHTA and FQGTGA. CDR3 coding DNA: TGTGCCAGCAGCTTAAATGCTGCGGGGGGGCAGGGAGAGACCCAGTACTTC. Translated: CASSLNAAGGQGETQYF.

The chain carries TRBV9 and TRBJ2-6, with 9 bases that match TRBD1. The CDR3 has 17 residues. Germline V gene sequence: CDR1 SGDLS, CDR2 YYNGEE. Germline trimming cut 4 bases from V and 3 bases from J; bases unmatched to any gene: 8. CDR3 in DNA: TGTGCCAGCAGCCCCGGGACAGGGAAAAGTGGGGCCAACGTCCTGACTTTC. It yields the protein CASSPGTGKSGANVLTF.

J is TRBJ2-3 and V is TRBV5-4; maybe TRBD1 (6 bases). The CDR3 has 14 amino acids. Germline loops: CDR1 SGHNT, CDR2 YYREEE (reference sequence). V was trimmed by 0 bases and J by 5 bases, leaving 10 bases between them. CDR3 in amino acids: CASSLAQGKDTQYF. The CDR3 bases are TGTGCCAGCAGCTTGGCCCAGGGGAAAGATACGCAGTATTTT.

The CDR3 spells CASLRGNEQFF. The CDR3 coding sequence is TGTGCCAGCCTTAGGGGAAATGAGCAGTTCTTC. This chain joins TRBV6-5 and TRBJ2-1; perhaps TRBD1 as D (5 bases). This CDR3 is 11 amino acids long. Trimming removed 8 bases from V and 7 bases from J, with 9 bases in between. Germline CDR1 MNHEY, CDR2 SVGAGI.